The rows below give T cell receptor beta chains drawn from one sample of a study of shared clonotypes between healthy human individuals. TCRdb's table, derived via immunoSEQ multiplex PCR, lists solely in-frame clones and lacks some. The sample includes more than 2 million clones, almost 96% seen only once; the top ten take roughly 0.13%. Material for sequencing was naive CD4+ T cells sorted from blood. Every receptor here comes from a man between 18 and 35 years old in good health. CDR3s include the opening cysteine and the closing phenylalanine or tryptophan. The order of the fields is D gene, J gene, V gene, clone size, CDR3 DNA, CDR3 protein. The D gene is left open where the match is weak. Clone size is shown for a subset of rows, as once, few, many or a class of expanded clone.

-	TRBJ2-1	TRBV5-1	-	TGCGCCAGCAGCTTGGTCTCGGGGTACAATGAGCAGTTCTTC	CASSLVSGYNEQFF
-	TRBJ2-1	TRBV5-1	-	TGCGCCAGCAGCTTGACAGCGGGCGTCGATGAGCAGTTCTTC	CASSLTAGVDEQFF
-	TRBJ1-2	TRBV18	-	TGTGCCAGCGAGGGGGGTGGAGGCTACACCTTC	CASEGGGGYTF
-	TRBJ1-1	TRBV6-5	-	TGTGCCAGCAGTTACTCGCCTCAGGGGCAGACTGAAGCTTTCTTT	CASSYSPQGQTEAFF
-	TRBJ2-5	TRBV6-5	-	TGTGCCAGCAGTTATCCCTCAGAGGGGGGACACTTGTACTTC	CASSYPSEGGHLYF
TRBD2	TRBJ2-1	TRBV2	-	TGTGCCAGCAGTGTAAGGCTAGCGGGAGTAGCTGAGCAGTTCTTC	CASSVRLAGVAEQFF
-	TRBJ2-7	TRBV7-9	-	TGTGCCAGCAGCGAGGAACCAGTTTGGGAGCAGTACTTC	CASSEEPVWEQYF
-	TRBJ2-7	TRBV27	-	TGTGCCAGCAGTCCGTACAGCTCCTACGAGCAGTACTTC	CASSPYSSYEQYF
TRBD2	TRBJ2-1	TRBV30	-	TGTGCCTGGTTGACTAGCGGGAGGAATGAGCAGTTCTTC	CAWLTSGRNEQFF
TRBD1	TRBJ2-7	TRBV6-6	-	TGTGCCAGCAGCCCCCGGGACAGGGACTACGAGCAGTACTTC	CASSPRDRDYEQYF
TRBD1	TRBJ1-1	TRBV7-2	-	TGTGCCAGCAGCCCAAACGCTCGGACAGGGATCGGGGACACTGAAGCTTTCTTT	CASSPNARTGIGDTEAFF
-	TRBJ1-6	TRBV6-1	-	TGTGCCAGCAGACCGGGCGGCAGAAGGGATTCACCCCTCCACTTT	CASRPGGRRDSPLHF
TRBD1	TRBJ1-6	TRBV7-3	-	TGTGCCAGCAGCTTGGCGCCGGCCGGGGGACAGGCGCCCAATTCACCCCTCCACTTT	CASSLAPAGGQAPNSPLHF
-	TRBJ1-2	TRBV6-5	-	TGTGCCAGCAGGGAAACAGGGACCAACTATGGCTACACCTTC	CASRETGTNYGYTF
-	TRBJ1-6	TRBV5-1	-	TGCGCCAGCAGTCTACAGCAAGGAAATAATTCACCCCTCCACTTT	CASSLQQGNNSPLHF
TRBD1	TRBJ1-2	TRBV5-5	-	TGTGCCAGCAGCCAGAATCGACAGGGGCCTAACTATGGCTACACCTTC	CASSQNRQGPNYGYTF
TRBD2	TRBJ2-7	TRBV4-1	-	TGCGCCAGCAGCCAAGATACTAGCGGGCCATTCGAGCAGTACTTC	CASSQDTSGPFEQYF
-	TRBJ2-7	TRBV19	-	TGTGCCAGTAGTAGAGTACAAGGACAGCGGGGAGGGGAGCAGTACTTC	CASSRVQGQRGGEQYF
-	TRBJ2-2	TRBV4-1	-	TGCGCCAGCAGCCAAGATCTATGGGGCGGGGAGCTGTTTTTT	CASSQDLWGGELFF
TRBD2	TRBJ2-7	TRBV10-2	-	TGCGCCAGCAGACAACTAGCGCGTTCCTACGAGCAGTACTTC	CASRQLARSYEQYF
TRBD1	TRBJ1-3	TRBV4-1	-	TGCGCCAGCAGCCAAGAAGGGGGCAGAGGAAACACCATATATTTT	CASSQEGGRGNTIYF
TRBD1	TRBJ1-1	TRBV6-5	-	TGTGCCAGCAGACAGACGAAGACAGGGGAAGCTTTCTTT	CASRQTKTGEAFF
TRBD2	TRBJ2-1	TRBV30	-	TGTGCCTGTATGACTAGCGGTTCCTACAATGAGCAGTTCTTC	CACMTSGSYNEQFF
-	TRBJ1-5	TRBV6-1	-	TGTGCCAGCAGTGAGTCAGGGAACAATCAGCCCCAGCATTTT	CASSESGNNQPQHF
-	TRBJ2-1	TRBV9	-	TGTGCCAGCAGCGTAGGTGAGTCCCCTATCCAAATCTTC	CASSVGESPIQIF
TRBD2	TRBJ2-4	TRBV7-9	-	TGTGCCAGCAGCTTAGAGGGTGCGGGGGTACACATTCAGTACTTC	CASSLEGAGVHIQYF
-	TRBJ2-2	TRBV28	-	TGTGCCAGCAGTTTAAGGGTCCCCGGGGAGCTGTTTTTT	CASSLRVPGELFF
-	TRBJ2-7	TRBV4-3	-	TGCGCCAGCAGCCAAGATCTTTTAGGGCAGACTACGGTCTCCTACGAGCAGTACTTC	CASSQDLLGQTTVSYEQYF
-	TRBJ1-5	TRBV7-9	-	TGTGCCAGCAGCTTATCGGTCAATCAGCCCCAGCATTTT	CASSLSVNQPQHF
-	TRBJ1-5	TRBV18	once	TGTGCCAGCTCACCACTCGCAGGGGCGGGCAATCAGCCCCAGCATTTT	CASSPLAGAGNQPQHF